Following are 19 T cell receptor beta chains from one sample sequenced in a study of T cell clonality in common variable immunodeficiency (dated by TCRdb to between 2015 and 2017). Library preparation used the immunoSEQ multiplex PCR assay. TCRdb retrieved this table from immuneACCESS and kept in-frame rearrangements only. Not all clones are present; in checked studies, unresolved V genes account for under half, and no reason is known for the remainder. This sample contains 55,000 or so clones, none of which is a singleton. The top ten hold 5.4% of the sample. The specimen was peripheral blood mononuclear cells. Receptors were obtained from a person aged 18 to 75 in good health.

This clone occurred many times. The observed sequence ends 3 residues before the CDR3 terminus, with the missing tail filled in from the germline J gene. This chain links TRBV5-5 with TRBJ2-3; the match to TRBD2 covers 7 bases. CDR1 and CDR2 (germline): SGHKS, YYEKEE (reference sequence). This CDR3 has 14 residues. The V gene end was trimmed by 3 bases and the J gene end by 5 bases; junction bases not matched to a gene: 6. The CDR3 DNA, read in part, is TGTGCCAGCAGCTCCGGGACTATAAGAGATACG. Its protein product is CASSSGTIRDT. The entire CDR3 protein is CASSSGTIRDTQYF.

This clone has at least ten counts. The CDR3 extends 3 residues past the end of the read, so its final part is completed from the germline J gene. The chain joins TRBV19 to TRBJ2-7; tentative D call: TRBD1 (6 bases). This CDR3 is 14 amino acids long. Germline assignment: CDR1 LNHDA and CDR2 SQIVND (reference sequence). Trimming took 3 bases from V and 4 from J, leaving 13 bases between them. CDR3 in amino acids: CASSMGDINYEQYF. CDR3 DNA, as far as it was read: TGTGCCAGTAGTATGGGGGACATCAATTACGAG.

This clone was found many times. The read terminates 3 residues before the CDR3 end, so the remaining end is supplied by the germline J gene. The chain employs TRBV7-3 and TRBJ2-7; TRBD1 matches at 10 bases. V lost 4 bases and J lost 3; bases outside the gene matches: 6. CDR3 length: 15 amino acids. Germline-derived CDR1 and CDR2 are SGHTA and FQGTGA. The CDR3 DNA, read in part, is TGTGCCAGCAGCTCCGCGGGACAGGGGAACTACGAG. Translation gives CASSSAGQGNYE. The CDR3 in full is CASSSAGQGNYEQYF.

This clone was seen more than once but under ten times. Read sequence stops 3 residues before the CDR3 end, and the germline J gene provides the missing end. The rearrangement joins TRBV11-3 to TRBJ2-3; no clear D. CDR1 SGHNT and CDR2 YENEEA come from the germline V gene. Trimming stripped 5 bases from V and 1 base from J, with 7 bases between. This CDR3 has 13 residues. CDR3 sequence reads: CASSRAGTDTQYF. Incomplete CDR3 DNA: TGTGCCAGCAGCCGTGCGGGCACAGATACG.

This clone occurred many times. The read terminates 3 residues before the CDR3 end, so the remaining end is supplied by the germline J gene. The rearrangement links TRBV5-1 to TRBJ2-6; 11 bases fit TRBD2. Germline V gene sequence: CDR1 SGHRS, CDR2 YFSETQ. This CDR3 is 18 amino acids long. With 3 bases clipped from V and 1 base from J, the junction kept 6 bases outside the gene matches. CDR3 amino acids: CASSSPGLAGSGANVLTF. CDR3 DNA (partial): TGCGCCAGCAGCTCCCCTGGACTAGCGGGTTCTGGGGCCAACGTC.

There are many counts of this clone. Here the CDR3 reads CASSLVRGEAFF. The CDR3 DNA, read in part, is TGTGCCAGCAGCTTAGTGAGGGGAGAA. The chain carries TRBV13 and TRBJ1-1; the D gene is possibly TRBD1 (5 bases). The read stops 3 residues short of the end of the CDR3; the missing end is completed from the germline J gene. CDR1 and CDR2 from the germline V gene are PRHDT and FYEKMQ (reference sequence). The CDR3 length is 12 residues.

This clone is deemed medium-sized. From the germline J gene comes the end of the CDR3, since the read stops 3 residues before it. This chain joins TRBV4-1 and TRBJ2-2, with 7 bases matching TRBD1. CDR3 length: 16 residues. Per germline, CDR1 MGHRA and CDR2 YSYEKL. J was trimmed by 8 bases and V by 6 bases; bases with no gene match: 15. The CDR3 region is CASSAQIGGRVGELFF. CDR3 DNA (partial): TGCGCCAGCAGTGCCCAGATAGGGGGCAGGGTGGGGGAG.

This clone came up many times. The read halts 3 residues ahead of the CDR3 end, with the missing end drawn from the germline J gene. The gene calls are TRBV5-6 and TRBJ2-7; D possibly corresponds to TRBD1 (6 bases). This CDR3 region has 13 residues. Between the trimmed V and J ends, which lost 3 bases and 1 base, there was a span of 8 bases. Germline CDR1 reads SGHDT; CDR2 reads YYEEEE. Incomplete CDR3 DNA: TGTGCCAGCAGCTATGACAGGTCCTACGAG. Its protein is CASSYDRSYE. The CDR3 reads in full as CASSYDRSYEQYF. The whole variable domain, filled in from reference TRBV5-6 and TRBJ2-7, reads DAGVTQSPTHLIKTRGQQVTLRCSPKSGHDTVSWYQQALGQGPQFIFQYYEEEERQRGNFPDRFSGHQFPNYSSELNVNALLLGDSALYLCASSYDRSYEQYFGPGTRLTVT.

Ten or more counts support this clone. The sequence runs out 3 residues before the end of the CDR3; the remainder is reconstructed from the germline J gene. The V gene is TRBV20-1, the J gene TRBJ1-5, with D possibly TRBD1 on 5 matching bases. Germline CDR1 is DFQATT and CDR2 is SNEGSKA (reference sequence). V lost 6 bases and J lost 0, with 9 bases in between. This CDR3 is 13 amino acids long. CDR3 DNA, as far as it was read: TGCAGTGCAGCAGGGTATAGCAATCAGCCC. Translating gives CSAAGYSNQP. The CDR3 as a whole reads CSAAGYSNQPQHF.

This clone was detected many times. The DNA ends 3 residues before the CDR3 does, and the rest of the CDR3 is filled in from the germline J gene. The chain recombines TRBV5-1 with TRBJ1-6, with unresolved D. CDR1 and CDR2 (germline): SGHRS, YFSETQ. Trimming left V 4 bases short and J 9 bases short, with 14 bases between. The CDR3 has 14 amino acids. CDR3 DNA (partial): TGCGCCAGCAGCCCAATCCGCGAGGGTTCACCC. Translated: CASSPIREGSP. In full, the CDR3 is CASSPIREGSPLHF.

This clone appeared a few times. The CDR3 end lies 3 residues beyond the end of the read and is filled in from the germline J gene. The chain recombines TRBV11-2 with TRBJ2-5; 7 nucleotides match TRBD1. This CDR3 is 15 amino acids long. The ends lost 4 bases at V and 5 bases at J; junction bases unmatched: 10. Germline loops: CDR1 SGHAT, CDR2 FQNNGV. The DNA read from the CDR3 is TGTGCCAGCAGCTCCAACCCGGGACAGCAGGAGACC. It codes for CASSSNPGQQET. The whole CDR3 sequence is CASSSNPGQQETQYF.

This clone appeared many times. Sequencing ends 3 residues short of the CDR3 end; the germline J gene provides the rest. J is TRBJ2-2 and V is TRBV28; D unresolved. Germline V gene sequence: CDR1 MDHEN, CDR2 SYDVKM. The CDR3 spans 12 residues. V shed 5 bases and J shed 6 bases, with 7 bases lying between them. The CDR3 DNA, read in part, is TGTGCCAGCAGTGCTAATTCCGGGGAG. Protein sequence: CASSANSGE. The whole CDR3 protein is CASSANSGELFF.

This clone was picked up many times. The part of the CDR3 DNA that was read is TGCAGTGCTAGAGAGGGACTCTCCTTATACAATGAG. Its translation: CSAREGLSLYNE. The full CDR3 protein reads CSAREGLSLYNEQFF. The gene calls are TRBV20-1 and TRBJ2-1, with D possibly being TRBD2 (6 bases). Read data end 3 residues before the CDR3 end; the end is taken from the germline J gene. The germline gives CDR1 DFQATT, CDR2 SNEGSKA (reference sequence). CDR3 length: 15 amino acids. V was clipped by 0 bases and J by 4 bases, with 13 bases between them.

This clone was seen ten or more times. Read coverage stops 3 residues before the CDR3 terminus; the germline J gene supplies the remainder. The chain carries TRBV5-1 and TRBJ2-3, with TRBD2 matching 9 bases. This CDR3 is 15 amino acids long. Per the germline V gene, CDR1 is SGHRS and CDR2 is YFSETQ. V shed 3 bases, J shed 2 bases, and the junction held 4 bases outside the gene matches. The CDR3 bases that were read are TGCGCCAGCAGCTACTCTAGCGGGGTCACAGATACG. Its protein product is CASSYSSGVTDT. The complete CDR3 protein is CASSYSSGVTDTQYF.

There are many counts of this clone. The read ends 3 residues early relative to the CDR3; the germline J gene fills the gap. J is TRBJ2-3 and V is TRBV5-4, with D perhaps matching TRBD1 or TRBD2 (5 bases each). This CDR3 contains 14 residues. Germline V gene lookup returns CDR1 SGHNT and CDR2 YYREEE (reference sequence). The V gene lost 1 base and the J gene lost 8 bases, with 14 bases spanning the gap. The CDR3 DNA, read in part, is TGTGCCAGCAGCTTGCCTCAGGGTGGAGGTACG. Protein product: CASSLPQGGGT. The CDR3 as a whole reads CASSLPQGGGTQYF.

This clone was detected ten times or more. The read comes to an end 3 residues before the CDR3 does, leaving the germline J gene to fill in the end. This sequence joins TRBV4-2 and TRBJ1-6, with TRBD1 matching over 7 bases. The CDR3 length is 15 residues. Germline CDR1 is LGHNA and CDR2 is YNFKEQ. V shed 6 bases and J 8 bases; nucleotides not matched to a gene: 10. The part of the CDR3 DNA that was read is TGTGCCAGCAGAGAACAGGGGACAATTGATTCACCC. Amino acids: CASREQGTIDSP. The whole CDR3 sequence is CASREQGTIDSPLHF.

This clone was detected many times. The read ends 3 residues early relative to the CDR3; the germline J gene fills the gap. This chain connects TRBV20-1 to TRBJ2-7; D might be TRBD2 (6 bases). V lost 7 bases, J lost 0 bases, and 10 bases lay in between. Per the germline V gene, CDR1 is DFQATT and CDR2 is SNEGSKA (reference sequence). The CDR3 length is 12 residues. The CDR3 protein is CSGGENSYEQYF. Partial CDR3 DNA: TGCAGTGGGGGGGAGAACTCCTACGAG.

This clone was counted ten times or more. The sequenced CDR3 bases are TGTGCCAGTAGTATTACGAGAGGTGGTGAAAAA. Translation gives CASSITRGGEK. The entire CDR3 reads CASSITRGGEKLFF. The chain has TRBV19 and TRBJ1-4; the D is unclear. The read falls 3 residues short of the CDR3 end, and the missing part is taken from the germline J gene. The CDR3 spans 14 residues. The germline gives CDR1 LNHDA, CDR2 SQIVND (reference sequence). V was clipped by 3 bases and J by 7 bases, with 12 bases between them.

This clone counts as medium-sized (0.01 to 0.1%). The read stops 3 residues short of the end of the CDR3; the missing end is completed from the germline J gene. V usage is TRBV12-3 or TRBV12-4 and J usage is TRBJ2-1, with 11 bases that match TRBD2. V dropped 2 bases and J dropped 2; count of bases not matched to a gene: 11. The CDR3 contains 19 residues. This CDR3 reads CASSLPGLAVRRTYNEQFF. CDR3 DNA (partial): TGTGCCAGCAGTTTACCGGGACTAGCGGTACGTCGTACCTACAATGAG.